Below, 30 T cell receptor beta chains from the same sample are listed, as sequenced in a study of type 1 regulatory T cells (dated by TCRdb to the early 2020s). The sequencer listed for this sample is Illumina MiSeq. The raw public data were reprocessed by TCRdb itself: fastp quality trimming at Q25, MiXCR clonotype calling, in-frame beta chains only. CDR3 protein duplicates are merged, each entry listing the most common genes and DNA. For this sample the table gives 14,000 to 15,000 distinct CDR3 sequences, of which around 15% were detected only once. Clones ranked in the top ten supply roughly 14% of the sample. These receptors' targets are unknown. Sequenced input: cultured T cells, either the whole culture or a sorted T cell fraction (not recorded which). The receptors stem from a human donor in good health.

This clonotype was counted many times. For the CDR3, the DNA is TGCAGTGCTAGAGACCCGATGGGATCCGAAAAACTGTTTTTT. Its protein is CSARDPMGSEKLFF. The chain joins TRBV20-1 to TRBJ1-4, with D unclear. The CDR3 sequence is 14 residues long. Germline values: CDR1 DFQATT, CDR2 SNEGSKA (reference sequence). V lost 0 bases and J lost 8, with 13 bases in between.

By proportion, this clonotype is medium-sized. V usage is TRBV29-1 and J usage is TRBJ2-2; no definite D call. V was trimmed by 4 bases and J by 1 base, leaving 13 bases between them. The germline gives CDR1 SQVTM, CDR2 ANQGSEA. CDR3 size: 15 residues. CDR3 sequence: CSVVYGSLNTGELFF. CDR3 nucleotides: TGCAGCGTTGTGTACGGGTCATTGAACACCGGGGAGCTGTTTTTT.

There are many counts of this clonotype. The CDR3: CAWSGVREGQEYF. In DNA, the CDR3 is TGTGCCTGGAGTGGAGTGCGGGAGGGCCAGGAGTACTTC. The chain recombines TRBV30 with TRBJ2-5, with 9 bases lining up with TRBD2. Germline trimming cut 1 base from V and 12 bases from J; bases unmatched to any gene: 9. This CDR3 has 13 residues. Germline values: CDR1 GTSNPN, CDR2 SVGIG (reference sequence).

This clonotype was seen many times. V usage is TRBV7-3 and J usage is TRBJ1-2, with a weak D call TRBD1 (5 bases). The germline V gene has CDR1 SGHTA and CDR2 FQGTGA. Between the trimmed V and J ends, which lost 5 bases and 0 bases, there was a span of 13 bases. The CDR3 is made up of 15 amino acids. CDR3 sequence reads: CASSPIGGSNYGYTF. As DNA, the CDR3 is TGTGCCAGCAGCCCGATCGGGGGATCTAACTATGGCTACACCTTC. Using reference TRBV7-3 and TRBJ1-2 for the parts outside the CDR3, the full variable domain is GAGVSQTPSNKVTEKGKYVELRCDPISGHTALYWYRQSLGQGPEFLIYFQGTGAADDSGLPNDRFFAVRPEGSVSTLKIQRTERGDSAVYLCASSPIGGSNYGYTFGSGTRLTVV.

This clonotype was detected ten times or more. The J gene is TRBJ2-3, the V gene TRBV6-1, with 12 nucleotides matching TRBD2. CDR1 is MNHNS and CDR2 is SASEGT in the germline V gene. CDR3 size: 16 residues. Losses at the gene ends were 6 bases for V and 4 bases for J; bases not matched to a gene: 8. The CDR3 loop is CASSRIGLAGSDTQYF. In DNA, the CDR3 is TGTGCCAGCAGCCGAATTGGACTAGCGGGATCAGATACGCAGTATTTT.

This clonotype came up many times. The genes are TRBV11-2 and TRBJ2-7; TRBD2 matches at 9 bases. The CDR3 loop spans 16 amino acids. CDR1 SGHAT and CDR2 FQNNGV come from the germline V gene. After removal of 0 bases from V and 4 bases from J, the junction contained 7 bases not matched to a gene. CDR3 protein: CASSLDRTSGRYEQYF. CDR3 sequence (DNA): TGTGCCAGCAGCTTAGATCGCACGAGCGGGAGGTACGAGCAGTACTTC. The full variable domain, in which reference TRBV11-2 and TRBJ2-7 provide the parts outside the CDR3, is EAGVAQSPRYKIIEKRQSVAFWCNPISGHATLYWYQQILGQGPKLLIQFQNNGVVDDSQLPKDRFSAERLKGVDSTLKIQPAKLEDSAVYLCASSLDRTSGRYEQYFGPGTRLTVT.

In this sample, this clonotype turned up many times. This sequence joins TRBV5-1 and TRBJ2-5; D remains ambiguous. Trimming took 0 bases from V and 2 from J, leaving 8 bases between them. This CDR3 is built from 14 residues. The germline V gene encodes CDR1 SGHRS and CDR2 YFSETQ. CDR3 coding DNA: TGCGCCAGCAGCTTGGCCGGTCCGCAAGAGACCCAGTACTTC. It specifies CASSLAGPQETQYF.

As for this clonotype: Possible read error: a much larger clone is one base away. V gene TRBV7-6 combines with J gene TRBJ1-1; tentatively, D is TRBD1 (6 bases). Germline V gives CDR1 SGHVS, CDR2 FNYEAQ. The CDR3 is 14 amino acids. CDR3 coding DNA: TGTGCCGGCAGCTTAGCCGGGACAAACACTGAAGCTTTCTTT. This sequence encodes CAGSLAGTNTEAFF.

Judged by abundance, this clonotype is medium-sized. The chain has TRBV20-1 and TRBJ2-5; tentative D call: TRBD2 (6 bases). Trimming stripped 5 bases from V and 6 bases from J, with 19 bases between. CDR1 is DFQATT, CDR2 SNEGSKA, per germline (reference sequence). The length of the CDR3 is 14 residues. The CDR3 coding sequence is TGCAGTGCTGCTAAGGCGGGAAGTGATAAGACCCAGTACTTC. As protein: CSAAKAGSDKTQYF.

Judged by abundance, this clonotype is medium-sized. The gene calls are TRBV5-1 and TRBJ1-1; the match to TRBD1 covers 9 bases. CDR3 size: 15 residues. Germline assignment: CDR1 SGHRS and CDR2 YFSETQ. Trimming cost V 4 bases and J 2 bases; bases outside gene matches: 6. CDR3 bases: TGCGCCAGCAGCGGGACGACAGGGGGAAACACTGAAGCTTTCTTT. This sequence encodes CASSGTTGGNTEAFF. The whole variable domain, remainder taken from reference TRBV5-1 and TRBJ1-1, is KAGVTQTPRYLIKTRGQQVTLSCSPISGHRSVSWYQQTPGQGLQFLFEYFSETQRNKGNFPGRFSGRQFSNSRSEMNVSTLELGDSALYLCASSGTTGGNTEAFFGQGTRLTVV.

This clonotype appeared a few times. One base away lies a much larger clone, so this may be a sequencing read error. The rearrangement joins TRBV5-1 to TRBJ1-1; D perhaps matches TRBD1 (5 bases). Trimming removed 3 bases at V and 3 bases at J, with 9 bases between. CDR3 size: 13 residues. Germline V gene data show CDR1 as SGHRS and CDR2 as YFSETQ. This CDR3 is CASSSARDTEAFF. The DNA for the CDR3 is TGCGCCAGCAGCTCGGCCAGGGACACTGAAGCTTTCTTT.

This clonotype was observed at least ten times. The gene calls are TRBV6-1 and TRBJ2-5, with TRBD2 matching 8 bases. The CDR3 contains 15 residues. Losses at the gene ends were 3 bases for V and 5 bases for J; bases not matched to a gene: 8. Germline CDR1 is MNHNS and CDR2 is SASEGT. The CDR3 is CASSDLSSGRETQYF. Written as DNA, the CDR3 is TGTGCCAGCAGTGACCTCTCTAGCGGGCGGGAGACCCAGTACTTC.

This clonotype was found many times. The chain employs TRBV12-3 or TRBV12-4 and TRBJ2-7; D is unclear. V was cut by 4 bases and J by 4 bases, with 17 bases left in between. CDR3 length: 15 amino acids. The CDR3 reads CASSSMTNEKYEQYF. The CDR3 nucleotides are TGTGCCAGCAGTTCGATGACCAATGAGAAATACGAGCAGTACTTC.

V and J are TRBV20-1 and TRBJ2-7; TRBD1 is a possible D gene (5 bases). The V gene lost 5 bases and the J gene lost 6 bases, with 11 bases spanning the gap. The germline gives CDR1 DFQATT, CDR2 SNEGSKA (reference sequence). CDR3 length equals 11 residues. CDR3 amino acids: CSASLQGEQYF. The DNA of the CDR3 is TGCAGTGCTTCCCTTCAGGGCGAGCAGTACTTC.

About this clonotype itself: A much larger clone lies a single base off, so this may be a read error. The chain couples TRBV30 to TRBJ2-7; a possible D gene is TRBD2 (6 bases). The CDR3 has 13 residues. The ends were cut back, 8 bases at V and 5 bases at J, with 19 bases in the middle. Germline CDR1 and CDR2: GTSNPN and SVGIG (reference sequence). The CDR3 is CAAGRMGLHEQYF. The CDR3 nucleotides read TGTGCCGCGGGACGGATGGGGTTGCACGAGCAGTACTTC.

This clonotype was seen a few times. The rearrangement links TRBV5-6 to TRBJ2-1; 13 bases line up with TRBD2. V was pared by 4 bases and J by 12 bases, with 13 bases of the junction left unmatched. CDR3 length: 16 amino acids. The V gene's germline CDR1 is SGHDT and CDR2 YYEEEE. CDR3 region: CASSPRTSGRAGGQFF. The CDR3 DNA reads TGTGCCAGCAGCCCTCGAACTAGCGGGAGGGCCGGAGGGCAGTTCTTC.

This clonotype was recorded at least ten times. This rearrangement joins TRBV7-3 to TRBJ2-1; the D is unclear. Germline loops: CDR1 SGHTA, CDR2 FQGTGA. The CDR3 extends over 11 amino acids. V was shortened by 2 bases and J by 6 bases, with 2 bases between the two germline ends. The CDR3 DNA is TGTGCCAGCAGCTTACTCAATGAGCAGTTCTTC. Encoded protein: CASSLLNEQFF.

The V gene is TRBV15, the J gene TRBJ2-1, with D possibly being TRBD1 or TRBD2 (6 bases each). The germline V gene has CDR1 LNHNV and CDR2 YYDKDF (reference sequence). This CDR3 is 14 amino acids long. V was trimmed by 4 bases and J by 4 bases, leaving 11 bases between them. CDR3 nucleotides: TGTGCCACCAGCACGGGGGCCTCATACAATGAGCAGTTCTTC. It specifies CATSTGASYNEQFF.

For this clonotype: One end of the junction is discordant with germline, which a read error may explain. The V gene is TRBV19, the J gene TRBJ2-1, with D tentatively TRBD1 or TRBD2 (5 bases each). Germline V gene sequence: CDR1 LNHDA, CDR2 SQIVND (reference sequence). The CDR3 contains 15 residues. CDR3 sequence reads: CASSSPNRDPNKVLF. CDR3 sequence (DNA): TGTGCCAGTAGTTCCCCGAACCGGGACCCAAACAAGGTCCTCTTC.

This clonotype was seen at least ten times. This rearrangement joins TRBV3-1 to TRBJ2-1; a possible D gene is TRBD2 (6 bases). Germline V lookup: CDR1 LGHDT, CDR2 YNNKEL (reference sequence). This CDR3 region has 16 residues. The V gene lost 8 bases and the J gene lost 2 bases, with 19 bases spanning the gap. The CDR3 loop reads CASGISAGGTYNEQFF. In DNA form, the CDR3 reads TGTGCCAGCGGAATTTCAGCGGGCGGAACCTACAATGAGCAGTTCTTC.

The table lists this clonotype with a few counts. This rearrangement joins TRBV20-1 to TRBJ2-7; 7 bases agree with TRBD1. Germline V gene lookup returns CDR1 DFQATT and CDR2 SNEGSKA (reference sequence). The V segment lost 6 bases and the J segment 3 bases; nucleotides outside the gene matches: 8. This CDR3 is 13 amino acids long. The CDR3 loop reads CSATPGQSYEQYF. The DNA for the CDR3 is TGCAGTGCCACTCCGGGACAGAGCTACGAGCAGTACTTC.

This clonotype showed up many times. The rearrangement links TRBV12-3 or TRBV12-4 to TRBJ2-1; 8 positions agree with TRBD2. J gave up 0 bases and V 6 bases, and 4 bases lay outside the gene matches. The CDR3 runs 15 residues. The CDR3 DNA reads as TGTGCCAGCAGGGTAGCGGGATTCTCCTACAATGAGCAGTTCTTC. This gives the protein CASRVAGFSYNEQFF.

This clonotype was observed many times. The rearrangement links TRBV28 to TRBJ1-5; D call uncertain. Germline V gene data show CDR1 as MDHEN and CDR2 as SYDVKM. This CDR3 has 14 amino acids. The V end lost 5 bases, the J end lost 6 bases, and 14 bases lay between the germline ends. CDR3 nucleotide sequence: TGTGCCAGCAGTCCGACCAACGGGATTCAGCCCCAGCATTTT. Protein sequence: CASSPTNGIQPQHF.

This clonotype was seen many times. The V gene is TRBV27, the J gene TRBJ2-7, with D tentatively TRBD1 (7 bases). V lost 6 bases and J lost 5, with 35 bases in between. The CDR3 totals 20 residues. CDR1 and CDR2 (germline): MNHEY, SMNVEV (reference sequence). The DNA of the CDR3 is TGTGCCAGCAGCGACGTCGGAACCAGGGGGAGGATCTTCAGTGCGGACGAGCAGTACTTC. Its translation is CASSDVGTRGRIFSADEQYF.

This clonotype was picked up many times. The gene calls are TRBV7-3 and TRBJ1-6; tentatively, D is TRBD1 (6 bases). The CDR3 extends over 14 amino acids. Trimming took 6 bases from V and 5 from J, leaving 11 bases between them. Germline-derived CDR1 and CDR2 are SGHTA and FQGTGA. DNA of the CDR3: TGTGCCAGCAGTTTTGGACAGAATAATTCACCCCTCCACTTT. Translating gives CASSFGQNNSPLHF.

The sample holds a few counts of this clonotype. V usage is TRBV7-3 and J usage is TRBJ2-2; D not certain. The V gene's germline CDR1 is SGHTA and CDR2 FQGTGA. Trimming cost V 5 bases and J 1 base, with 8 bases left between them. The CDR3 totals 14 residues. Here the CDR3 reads CASSNTRNTGELFF. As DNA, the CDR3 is TGTGCCAGCAGCAACACCAGGAACACCGGGGAGCTGTTTTTT.

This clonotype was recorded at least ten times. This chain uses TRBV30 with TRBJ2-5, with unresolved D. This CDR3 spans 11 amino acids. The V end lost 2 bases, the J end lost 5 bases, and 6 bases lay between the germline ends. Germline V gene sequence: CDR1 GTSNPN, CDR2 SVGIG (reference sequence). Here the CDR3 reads CAWSLGETQYF. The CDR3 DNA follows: TGTGCCTGGAGTTTGGGGGAGACCCAGTACTTC. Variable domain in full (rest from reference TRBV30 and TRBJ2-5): SQTIHQWPATLVQPVGSPLSLECTVEGTSNPNLYWYRQAAGRGLQLLFYSVGIGQISSEVPQNLSASRPQDRQFILSSKKLLLSDSGFYLCAWSLGETQYFGPGTRLLVL.

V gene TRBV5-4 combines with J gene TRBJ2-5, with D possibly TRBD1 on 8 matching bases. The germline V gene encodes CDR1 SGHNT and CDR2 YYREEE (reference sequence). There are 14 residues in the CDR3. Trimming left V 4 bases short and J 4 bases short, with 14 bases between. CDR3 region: CASSLTGEGETQYF. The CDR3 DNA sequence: TGTGCCAGCAGCCTGACAGGGGAGGGAGAGACCCAGTACTTC.

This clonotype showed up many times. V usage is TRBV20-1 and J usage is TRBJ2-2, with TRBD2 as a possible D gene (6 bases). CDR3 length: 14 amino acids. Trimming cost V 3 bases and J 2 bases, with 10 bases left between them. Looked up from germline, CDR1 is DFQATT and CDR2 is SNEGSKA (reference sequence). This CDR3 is CSAREGGNTGELFF. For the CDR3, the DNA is TGCAGTGCTAGGGAGGGCGGAAACACCGGGGAGCTGTTTTTT.

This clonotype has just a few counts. The CDR3 DNA reads TGCGCCAGCAGCGTGGGGACAGGGGGCTTCAATGAGCAGTTCTTC. Protein product: CASSVGTGGFNEQFF. The V gene is TRBV5-1, the J gene TRBJ2-1; 12 bases agree with TRBD1. This CDR3 region has 15 residues. The germline CDR1 and CDR2 sequences are SGHRS and YFSETQ. Unmatched junction bases numbered 5, after V lost 4 bases and J lost 6 bases.